This TCR beta chain was captured in a study of blood T cell repertoires in COVID-19. Study-level information: The study drew acute and convalescent COVID-19 samples from the United States, Italy and Spain. Sources were T cells, B-cell-depleted T cells, or PBMCs; the material itself was cDNA or gDNA.

The germline V and J ends were trimmed by 0 bases and 4 bases, with 13 bases remaining between them. The CDR3 spans 15 residues. The germline CDR1 and CDR2 sequences are LNHNV and YYDKDF (reference sequence). Original handling: Estimated nucleated cell counts came from reference gene primer amplification. Clones were read by immunoSEQ multiplex PCR, and TCRdb kept only the in-frame ones, dropping some. Clone size and the V and J calls come from that table; the DNA yielded D and trimming. Of fewer than 200,000 clones listed, 84% are singletons. The sample was peripheral blood. The rearrangement uses TRBV15 and TRBJ2-7; D might be TRBD1 (6 bases). The TCR sequence derives from a woman of 80 years or more with COVID-19, enrolled during active disease. CDR3 nucleotide sequence: TGTGCCACCAGCAGAGAACCGAAACAGGGATACGAGCAGTACTTC. Translated: CATSREPKQGYEQYF. Supplemented by reference TRBV15 and TRBJ2-7, the full variable domain reads DAMVIQNPRYQVTQFGKPVTLSCSQTLNHNVMYWYQQKSSQAPKLLFHYYDKDFNNEADTPDNFQSRRPNTSFCFLDIRSPGLGDTAMYLCATSREPKQGYEQYFGPGTRLTVT.